These 14 T cell receptor beta chains came from one sample sequenced in a study of shared clonotypes between healthy human individuals. Clones were sequenced by immunoSEQ multiplex PCR, and TCRdb holds only the in-frame ones, with some missing. Here the sample spans roughly 110,000 clones, 68% being singletons. Sequencing used memory CD8+ T cells sorted from blood. Subset of the sample: CD45RO+ cells pooled with CCR7-negative TemRA cells. All receptors derive from a woman younger than 45 in good health.

The chain combines TRBV7-9 with TRBJ2-6; a weak D match, TRBD1 (6 bases). The CDR3 spans 17 residues. Germline lookup yields CDR1 SEHNR and CDR2 FQNEAQ (reference sequence). V was shortened by 5 bases and J by 0 bases, with 14 bases between the two germline ends. The CDR3 sequence: CASSLTDSSSGANVLTF. The CDR3 DNA sequence: TGTGCCAGCAGCCTGACGGACAGCTCCTCTGGGGCCAACGTCCTGACTTTC. Variable domain in full (rest from reference TRBV7-9 and TRBJ2-6): DTGVSQNPRHKITKRGQNVTFRCDPISEHNRLYWYRQTLGQGPEFLTYFQNEAQLEKSRLLSDRFSAERPKGSFSTLEIQRTEQGDSAMYLCASSLTDSSSGANVLTFGAGSRLTVL.

This sequence joins TRBV28 and TRBJ1-4; the D gene is possibly TRBD1 (5 bases). The germline CDR1 and CDR2 sequences are MDHEN and SYDVKM. The CDR3 is 11 amino acids. V lost 6 bases to trimming and J lost 8 bases, with 7 bases between them. The CDR3: CASRGREKLFF. The CDR3 DNA reads as TGTGCCAGCAGGGGGCGGGAAAAACTGTTTTTT.

The rearrangement uses TRBV23-1 and TRBJ2-7; TRBD1 matches 8 bases. TRBV23-1 is treated as an ORF (open reading frame) with a function not yet certain. V was pared by 7 bases and J by 7 bases, with 12 bases of the junction left unmatched. The CDR3 contains 14 residues. In nucleotides, the CDR3 is TGCGCCAGCAACGTGGGCAGGGGGCTAGGTGAGCAGTACTTC. It specifies CASNVGRGLGEQYF.

This sequence joins TRBV19 and TRBJ2-7; D is perhaps TRBD2 (6 bases). The CDR3 has 16 amino acids. Germline V lookup: CDR1 LNHDA, CDR2 SQIVND (reference sequence). Trimming cost V 6 bases and J 2 bases, with 20 bases left between them. CDR3 DNA sequence: TGTGCCAGTAGGCTGACCTGGACGGGAGATGCCTACGAGCAGTACTTC. It is translated as CASRLTWTGDAYEQYF.

The chain uses TRBV15 and TRBJ2-3, with D possibly TRBD2 on 6 matching bases. CDR1 is LNHNV, CDR2 YYDKDF, per germline (reference sequence). Trimming removed 5 bases from V and 1 base from J, with 22 bases in between. This CDR3 is 18 amino acids long. CDR3 sequence reads: CATSDVYSGRLGTDTQYF. The CDR3 bases are TGTGCCACCAGCGACGTATATAGCGGCAGGTTAGGCACAGATACGCAGTATTTT.

A single count supports this clone. This sequence joins TRBV6-1 and TRBJ2-3; the match to TRBD1 covers 8 bases. This CDR3 is built from 15 residues. CDR1 and CDR2 from the germline V gene are MNHNS and SASEGT. Trimming cost V 3 bases and J 2 bases; bases outside gene matches: 4. CDR3 in amino acids: CASSDGRGHTDTQYF. The DNA of the CDR3 is TGTGCCAGCAGTGACGGCAGGGGGCACACAGATACGCAGTATTTT.

A note on this clone: A much larger clone sits a single nucleotide away, making a read error possible. The chain carries TRBV28 and TRBJ2-1; TRBD2 matches at 7 bases. This CDR3 region has 13 residues. J lost 4 bases, V lost 5 bases, and 2 bases had no gene match. The germline V gene has CDR1 MDHEN and CDR2 SYDVKM. The chain's CDR3 is CASSLAEYNEQFF. CDR3 bases: TGTGCCAGCAGTCTAGCGGAGTACAATGAGCAGTTCTTC. Variable domain in full (rest from reference TRBV28 and TRBJ2-1): DVKVTQSSRYLVKRTGEKVFLECVQDMDHENMFWYRQDPGLGLRLIYFSYDVKMKEKGDIPEGYSVSREKKERFSLILESASTNQTSMYLCASSLAEYNEQFFGPGTRLTVL.

A remark on this clone: A read error may produce the germline difference seen at one junction end. The J gene is TRBJ1-1, the V gene TRBV7-6; TRBD1 matches 9 bases. The CDR3 consists of 15 residues. In germline, CDR1 is SGHVS, CDR2 FNYEAQ. The CDR3 sequence: CASSVKTGGNSEAFF. CDR3 nucleotides: TGTGCCAGCAGCGTAAAGACAGGGGGGAACTCTGAAGCTTTCTTT.

The chain carries TRBV7-9 and TRBJ2-7; D gene unclear. The CDR3 loop spans 13 amino acids. Looked up from germline, CDR1 is SEHNR and CDR2 is FQNEAQ (reference sequence). Trimming removed 3 bases from V and 1 base from J, with 7 bases in between. The CDR3 loop reads CASSLSTSYEQYF. DNA of the CDR3: TGTGCCAGCAGCTTGTCTACGTCCTACGAGCAGTACTTC.

The chain carries TRBV9 and TRBJ2-7, with D hard to call. The CDR3 has 14 residues. V was shortened by 2 bases and J by 3 bases, with 12 bases between the two germline ends. Germline V gene lookup returns CDR1 SGDLS and CDR2 YYNGEE. The CDR3 spells CASSVETSFYEQYF. DNA of the CDR3: TGTGCCAGCAGCGTTGAGACCAGTTTCTACGAGCAGTACTTC. The full variable domain, completed using reference TRBV9 and TRBJ2-7, is DSGVTQTPKHLITATGQRVTLRCSPRSGDLSVYWYQQSLDQGLQFLIQYYNGEERAKGNILERFSAQQFPDLHSELNLSSLELGDSALYFCASSVETSFYEQYFGPGTRLTVT.

This clone has just one count. The chain links TRBV11-2 to TRBJ2-1; 8 nucleotides line up with TRBD1. Per germline, CDR1 SGHAT and CDR2 FQNNGV. The CDR3 contains 15 residues. The V and J ends lost 4 bases and 1 base, in that order; junction bases with no gene match: 3. CDR3 nucleotide sequence: TGTGCCAGCAGCTACCGGGACAGGTCCTACAATGAGCAGTTCTTC. Translation gives CASSYRDRSYNEQFF.

V usage is TRBV6-5 and J usage is TRBJ2-7, with 9 bases matching TRBD1. The CDR3 covers 14 residues. Per the germline V gene, CDR1 is MNHEY and CDR2 is SVGAGI. Trimming at V came to 7 bases and at J to 2 bases, leaving 6 bases not matched to a gene. The CDR3 DNA is TGTGCCAGCAACAACGGACAGGGGCCCTACGAGCAGTACTTC. Its translation is CASNNGQGPYEQYF.

This clone was picked up many times. The chain joins TRBV9 to TRBJ2-7; 8 bases are shared with TRBD1. The V segment lost 4 bases and the J segment 7 bases; nucleotides outside the gene matches: 7. CDR3 length: 13 amino acids. Germline lookup yields CDR1 SGDLS and CDR2 YYNGEE. In nucleotides, the CDR3 is TGTGCCAGCAGCCCCACTAGGACAGGGGAGCAGTACTTC. It codes for CASSPTRTGEQYF.

V gene TRBV25-1 combines with J gene TRBJ2-5; D uncertain. The J call may be faulty, since TRBJ2-7 better matches the DNA end. Per germline, CDR1 MGHDK and CDR2 SYGVNS. This CDR3 spans 11 amino acids. The CDR3 loop reads CASSETYEQYF. DNA for the CDR3: TGTGCCAGCAGTGAGACCTACGAGCAGTACTTC.